A single TCR beta chain is shown here with its context. TCRdb re-analysed the 5' RACE reads in MiXCR, keeping a single row per CDR3 protein. The data hold 300,000 to 400,000 distinct CDR3 sequences, with 25% to 30% observed a single time. These data are taken from a study of T-cell memory formation after mild COVID-19. The CDR3 has 16 amino acids. Germline values: CDR1 LNHNV, CDR2 YYDKDF (reference sequence). Unmatched junction bases numbered 7, after V lost 0 bases and J lost 5 bases. This TCR derives from an adult woman who had mild COVID-19 (a few samples of this study predate the infection). Cell type and time point are not known. This chain uses TRBV15 with TRBJ2-3, with TRBD1 matching over 8 bases. The material sequenced was PBMCs or a T cell subset sorted from them (not recorded which). This chain's CDR3 is CATSREDRVGGDTQYF. The CDR3 DNA follows: TGTGCCACCAGCAGAGAGGACAGGGTCGGAGGAGATACGCAGTATTTT.